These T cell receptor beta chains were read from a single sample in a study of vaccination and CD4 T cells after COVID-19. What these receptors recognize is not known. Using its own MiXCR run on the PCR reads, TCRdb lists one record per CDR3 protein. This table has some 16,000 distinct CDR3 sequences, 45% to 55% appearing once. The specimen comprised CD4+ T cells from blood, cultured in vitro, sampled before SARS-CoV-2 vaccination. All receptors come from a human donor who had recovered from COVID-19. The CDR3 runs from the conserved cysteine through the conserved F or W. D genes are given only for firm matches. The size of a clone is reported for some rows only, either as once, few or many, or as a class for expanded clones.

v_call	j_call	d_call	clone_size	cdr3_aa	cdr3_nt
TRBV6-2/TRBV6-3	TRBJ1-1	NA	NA	CASSPNNSPNTEAFF	TGTGCCAGCAGTCCTAACAATTCCCCCAACACTGAAGCTTTCTTT
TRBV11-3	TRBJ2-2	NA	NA	CASSLDPAGGELFF	TGTGCCAGCAGCTTAGATCCGGCGGGGGGGGAGCTGTTTTTT
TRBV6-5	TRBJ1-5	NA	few	CASSYSGEEGQPQHF	TGTGCCAGCAGTTACTCGGGGGAAGAGGGACAGCCCCAGCATTTT
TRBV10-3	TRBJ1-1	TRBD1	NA	CAIREVDRGEAFF	TGTGCCATCAGGGAGGTGGACAGGGGAGAAGCTTTCTTT
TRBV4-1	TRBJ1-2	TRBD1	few	CASRVHDAGTGNYGYTF	TGCGCCAGCAGAGTTCATGACGCCGGGACAGGGAACTATGGCTACACCTTC
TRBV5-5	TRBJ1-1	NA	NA	CASSLVILTEAFF	TGTGCCAGCAGCTTGGTTATATTGACTGAAGCTTTCTTT
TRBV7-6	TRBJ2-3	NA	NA	CASSFGTADTQYF	TGTGCCAGCAGCTTCGGAACTGCGGATACGCAGTATTTT
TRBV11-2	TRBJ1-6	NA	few	CASRWPGTNNSPLHF	TGTGCCAGCAGGTGGCCGGGGACTAATAATTCACCCCTCCACTTT
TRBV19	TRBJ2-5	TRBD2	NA	CASSIGLAGGQETQYF	TGTGCCAGTAGTATAGGTCTAGCGGGAGGGCAAGAGACCCAGTACTTC
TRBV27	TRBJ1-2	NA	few	CASSKNQDGTANYGYTF	TGTGCCAGCAGCAAGAACCAGGACGGAACAGCTAACTATGGCTACACCTTC
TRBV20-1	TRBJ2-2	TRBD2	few	CSARDGSGGTGELFF	TGCAGTGCTAGAGATGGGAGCGGGGGCACCGGGGAGCTGTTTTTT
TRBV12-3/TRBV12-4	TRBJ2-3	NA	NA	CASRRYTDTQYF	TGTGCCAGCAGAAGATACACAGATACGCAGTATTTT
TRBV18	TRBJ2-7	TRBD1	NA	CASSPDRGSSYEQYF	TGTGCCAGCTCACCAGACAGGGGGAGCTCCTACGAGCAGTACTTC
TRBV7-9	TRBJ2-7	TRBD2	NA	CASSPAGESRYEQYF	TGTGCCAGCAGCCCAGCGGGGGAATCCAGGTACGAGCAGTACTTC
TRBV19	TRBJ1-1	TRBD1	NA	CARRRQGTMNTEAFF	TGTGCCAGAAGGAGACAGGGCACAATGAACACTGAAGCTTTCTTT
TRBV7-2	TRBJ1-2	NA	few	CASSFSSGVNAGYTF	TGTGCCAGCAGCTTCAGCTCAGGGGTCAACGCTGGCTACACCTTC
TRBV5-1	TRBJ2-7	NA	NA	CASSPEPSTYEQYF	TGCGCCAGCAGCCCGGAACCCTCCACCTACGAGCAGTACTTC
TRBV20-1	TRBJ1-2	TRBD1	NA	CSARDQWGRTGWGYTF	TGCAGTGCTAGAGATCAATGGGGGAGGACAGGATGGGGCTACACCTTC
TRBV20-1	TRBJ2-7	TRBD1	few	CSARVPRTGAFREQYF	TGCAGTGCTAGAGTTCCGAGGACAGGGGCGTTTAGGGAGCAGTACTTC
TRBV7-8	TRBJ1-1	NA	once	CASSSGLANTEAFF	TGTGCCAGCTCAAGTGGACTGGCGAACACTGAAGCTTTCTTT
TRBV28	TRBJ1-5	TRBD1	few	CASSPQTGGSNQPQHF	TGTGCCAGCAGTCCCCAAACAGGGGGAAGCAATCAGCCCCAGCATTTT
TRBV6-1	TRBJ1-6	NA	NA	CASSGQNSPLHF	TGTGCCAGCAGTGGCCAGAATTCACCCCTCCACTTT
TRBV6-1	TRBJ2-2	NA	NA	CASRPLTGELFF	TGTGCCAGCAGGCCGCTGACCGGGGAGCTGTTTTTT
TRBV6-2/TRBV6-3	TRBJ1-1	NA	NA	CASSPLSWGPYTEAFF	TGTGCCAGCAGTCCGCTTTCGTGGGGGCCGTACACTGAAGCTTTCTTT
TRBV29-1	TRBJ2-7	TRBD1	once	CSVTRTGTYEQYF	TGCAGCGTTACCCGGACAGGGACCTACGAGCAGTACTTC
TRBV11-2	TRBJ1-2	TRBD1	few	CASSLQDRGSGGYTF	TGTGCCAGCAGCTTACAAGACAGGGGATCTGGCGGCTACACCTTC
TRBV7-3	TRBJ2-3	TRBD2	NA	CASSPSGGAGTQYF	TGTGCCAGCAGCCCTAGCGGGGGGGCAGGTACGCAGTATTTT
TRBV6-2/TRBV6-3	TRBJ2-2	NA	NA	CASSYNRIDTGELFF	TGTGCCAGCAGTTACAACAGGATAGATACCGGGGAGCTGTTTTTT
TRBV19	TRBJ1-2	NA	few	CASSMFGEGKHGYTF	TGTGCCAGTAGTATGTTCGGGGAAGGGAAGCATGGCTACACCTTC
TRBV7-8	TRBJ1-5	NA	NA	CASSPPSGRNQPQHF	TGTGCCAGCAGCCCGCCCTCGGGGCGCAATCAGCCCCAGCATTTT
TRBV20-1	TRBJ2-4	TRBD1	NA	CSARSPGQRWF	TGCAGTGCTAGATCACCGGGACAGCGTTGGTTC
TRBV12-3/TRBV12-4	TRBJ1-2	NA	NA	CASSPSGRYYGYTF	TGTGCCAGCAGTCCGTCCGGGCGCTACTATGGCTACACCTTC
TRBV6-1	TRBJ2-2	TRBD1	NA	CASSEYRGTGELFF	TGTGCCAGCAGTGAGTACAGGGGCACCGGGGAGCTGTTTTTT
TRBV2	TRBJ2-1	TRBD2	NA	CASSFDSGGPYNEQFF	TGTGCCAGCAGTTTCGATAGCGGGGGTCCCTACAATGAGCAGTTCTTC
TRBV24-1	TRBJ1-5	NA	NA	CATSDQPNQPQHF	TGTGCCACCAGTGATCAACCTAATCAGCCCCAGCATTTT
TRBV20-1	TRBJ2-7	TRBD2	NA	CSALNKGLAAWEQYF	TGCAGTGCTCTTAACAAGGGACTAGCGGCTTGGGAGCAGTACTTC
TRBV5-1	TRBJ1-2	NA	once	CASSLVRGENYGYTF	TGCGCCAGCAGCTTGGTGCGCGGAGAGAATTATGGCTACACCTTC
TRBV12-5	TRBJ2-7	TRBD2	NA	CASGQWTSGSEQYF	TGTGCTAGTGGTCAGTGGACTAGCGGGAGCGAGCAGTACTTC
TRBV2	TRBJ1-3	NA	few	CASSRDTGNTIYF	TGTGCCAGCAGTAGGGACACTGGAAACACCATATATTTT
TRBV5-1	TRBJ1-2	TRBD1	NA	CASSLEGTGYGYTF	TGCGCCAGCAGCTTGGAGGGGACAGGGTACGGCTACACCTTC
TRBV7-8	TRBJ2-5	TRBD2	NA	CASSSGLAETQYF	TGTGCCAGCAGCTCAGGACTAGCCGAGACCCAGTACTTC
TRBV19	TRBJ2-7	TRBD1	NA	CASSGRQGAGEQYF	TGTGCCAGTAGTGGTAGGCAGGGGGCAGGGGAGCAGTACTTC
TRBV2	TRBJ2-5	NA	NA	CASKDGRYQETQYF	TGTGCCAGCAAGGACGGACGGTACCAAGAGACCCAGTACTTC
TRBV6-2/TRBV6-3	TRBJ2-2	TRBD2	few	CASRRGSITGELFF	TGTGCCAGCAGACGCGGGAGTATCACCGGGGAGCTGTTTTTT
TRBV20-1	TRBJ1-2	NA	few	CSAKSGGGAGYTF	TGCAGTGCTAAGAGCGGCGGGGGCGCTGGCTACACCTTC